A selection of T cell receptor beta chains follows, all from one sample in a study of response to subunit inactivated influenza vaccine. TCRdb called the RT-PCR reads again in MiXCR, with one record for every CDR3 protein. The sample comprises a few hundred thousand distinct CDR3 sequences, 9.5% to 13% of which are singletons, and around 12% rests with the top ten. The sequences come from PBMCs from blood, collected about 40 days after vaccination. The receptors derive from a man over 45 who received an inactivated influenza vaccine. Each CDR3 is given with its conserved first and last residue. Each record gives: clone size, V gene, D gene, J gene, CDR3 length, CDR3 DNA, CDR3 protein. The D gene is left open where the match is weak. Size is stated for part of the rows, as once, few or many counts, or as a class when the clone is expanded.

>few|TRBV29-1|NA|TRBJ2-3|12
TGCAGCGTTTCGCGGGCCACAGATACGCAGTATTTT
CSVSRATDTQYF
>many|TRBV6-1|NA|TRBJ1-3|17
TGTGCCAGCAGTCCAGGTTGGGGATTTGTCTCTGGAAACACCATATATTTT
CASSPGWGFVSGNTIYF
>many|TRBV20-1|NA|TRBJ2-3|14
TGCAGTGCTAGCCCAGGGATTTATATAGATACGCAGTATTTT
CSASPGIYIDTQYF
>NA|TRBV20-1|TRBD2|TRBJ2-3|15
TGCAGTGCTAGCCCTGCGGGAGAGACCACAGATACGCAGTATTTT
CSASPAGETTDTQYF
>few|TRBV10-3|NA|TRBJ2-1|14
TGTGCCACCGCAGGGGTAATGAGCTACAATGAGCAGTTCTTC
CATAGVMSYNEQFF
>few|TRBV29-1|NA|TRBJ2-7|12
TGCAGCGTTGCCGGGGACCGCTACGAGCAGTACTTC
CSVAGDRYEQYF
>NA|TRBV6-4|NA|TRBJ1-1|15
TGTGCCAGCAGTGAGGGTTTGGGGGAGCGGACTGAAGCTTTCTTT
CASSEGLGERTEAFF
>few|TRBV3-1|NA|TRBJ2-2|16
TGTGCCAGCAGCCAACCGGCAGTCGAGGAGACCGGGGAGCTGTTTTTT
CASSQPAVEETGELFF
>NA|TRBV5-1|NA|TRBJ2-5|14
TGCGCCAGCAGCTTGGGCAGGGTGGAAGAGACCCAGTACTTC
CASSLGRVEETQYF
>few|TRBV15|NA|TRBJ2-1|14
TGTGCCACCAGCAGAGGGGGGACGCTCTATGAGCAGTTCTTC
CATSRGGTLYEQFF
>few|TRBV7-9|NA|TRBJ2-1|13
TGTGCCAGCAGCTCGCCCATGTACAATGAGCAGTTCTTC
CASSSPMYNEQFF
>few|TRBV7-9|NA|TRBJ1-4|14
TGTGCCAGCAGCGACGGACCCTCCGATGAAAAACTGTTTTTT
CASSDGPSDEKLFF
>few|TRBV15|NA|TRBJ2-3|15
TGTGCCACTCGGCAGGGAGGAGGTAGCACAGATACGCAGTATTTT
CATRQGGGSTDTQYF
>many|TRBV6-5|NA|TRBJ2-7|12
TGTGCCAGCAGTTACTCGGGGGGTGAGCAGTACTTC
CASSYSGGEQYF
>NA|TRBV19|NA|TRBJ2-3|14
TGTGCCAGTAGTAAAGGAACCCCGGCCGGTACGCAGTATTTT
CASSKGTPAGTQYF
>few|TRBV5-1|TRBD1|TRBJ2-7|14
TGCGCCAGCAGCGCATGGACAGGCACCTACGAGCAGTACTTC
CASSAWTGTYEQYF
>NA|TRBV12-3/TRBV12-4|NA|TRBJ2-1|16
TGTGCCAGCAGTTCAAGACTAGACGGGACCTACACTGAGCAGTTCTTC
CASSSRLDGTYTEQFF
>few|TRBV20-1|NA|TRBJ2-3|11
TGCAGTGCACCAGGTCTGGATACGCAGTATTTT
CSAPGLDTQYF
>NA|TRBV5-6|TRBD2|TRBJ2-2|16
TGTGCCAGCAGCAATGGACTAGCGGGATCCTACGGGGAGCTGTTTTTT
CASSNGLAGSYGELFF
>NA|TRBV4-1|NA|TRBJ2-3|14
TGCGCCAGCAGCGCCCGGGACGGGAAAGATACGCAGTATTTT
CASSARDGKDTQYF
>NA|TRBV7-2|TRBD2|TRBJ2-7|15
TGTGCCAGCAGCTTGGGACTAGCTGAGGGCTACGAGCAGTACTTC
CASSLGLAEGYEQYF
>few|TRBV7-9|NA|TRBJ2-7|12
TGTGCCAGCAGCTACACAACCTACGAGCAGTACTTC
CASSYTTYEQYF
>few|TRBV27|NA|TRBJ2-5|14
TGTGCCAGCAGTCCAGAACTAGTATCGGGGACCCAGTACTTC
CASSPELVSGTQYF
>few|TRBV12-3/TRBV12-4|TRBD1|TRBJ2-5|16
TGTGCCAGCAGTTTCGCGGGACAGGGGAGTGGAGAGACCCAGTACTTC
CASSFAGQGSGETQYF
>few|TRBV6-2/TRBV6-3|NA|TRBJ1-2|13
TGTGCCAGCAGTTACTCACAGGGTCTTGGCTACACCTTC
CASSYSQGLGYTF
>NA|TRBV7-2|NA|TRBJ2-7|15
TGTGCCAGCAGCTTAGCGGACCTCGTGGCATACGAGCAGTACTTC
CASSLADLVAYEQYF
>few|TRBV4-3|NA|TRBJ2-2|17
TGCGCCAGCAGCCAAGACGCGTGGCGAGGTGACACCGGGGAGCTGTTTTTT
CASSQDAWRGDTGELFF
>once|TRBV9|NA|TRBJ2-5|15
TGTGCCAGCAGCGTAGCCCCGGGAGGGGGCGAGACCCAGTACTTC
CASSVAPGGGETQYF
>few|TRBV28|TRBD2|TRBJ2-3|18
TGTGCCAGCAGGACCGGGACTAGCGGGAGGTATATCACAGATACGCAGTATTTT
CASRTGTSGRYITDTQYF
>NA|TRBV12-3/TRBV12-4|NA|TRBJ1-4|13
TGTGCCAGCAGTACCCGGAATGAGGAAAAACTGTTTTTT
CASSTRNEEKLFF
>NA|TRBV11-2|NA|TRBJ2-7|14
TGTGCCAGCAGCTTAAGTCGGCCGTCCTACGAGCAGTACTTC
CASSLSRPSYEQYF
>few|TRBV11-2|NA|TRBJ1-3|15
TGTGCCAGCAGCTTAGTTCGGGGCTCTGGAAACACCATATATTTT
CASSLVRGSGNTIYF
>NA|TRBV24-1|NA|TRBJ2-2|16
TGTGCCACCAGTGATTTGTCCAGGGGGAACACCGGGGAGCTGTTTTTT
CATSDLSRGNTGELFF
>few|TRBV3-1|NA|TRBJ1-1|12
TGTGCCAGCAGCCAAGCCGGCACTGAAGCTTTCTTT
CASSQAGTEAFF